The rows below give T cell receptor beta chains drawn from one sample of a study of shared clonotypes between healthy human individuals. Profiling relied on immunoSEQ multiplex PCR, and the TCRdb table lists in-frame clones only, not all of them. The sample includes some 500,000 clones, around 96% of them seen just once. The sample comprised naive CD4+ T cells sorted from blood. The origin of the receptors is a woman aged 25 to 39 in good health. CDR3s include the opening cysteine and the closing phenylalanine or tryptophan. D genes are given only for firm matches. Expanded clones get a size class; other rows say once, few or many, or leave the size out.

d_call j_call v_call clone_size cdr3_nt cdr3_aa
. TRBJ2-6 TRBV2 few TGTGCCAGCAGCCGGGACTCTGGGGCCAACGTCCTGACTTTC CASSRDSGANVLTF
TRBD1 TRBJ1-2 TRBV5-1 . TGCGCCAGCAGCTTAATGCAGGGGGCGGAAGGCTACACCTTC CASSLMQGAEGYTF
. TRBJ1-5 TRBV6-1 . TGTGCCAGCAACGAAGGAGACAGTAATCAGCCCCAGCATTTT CASNEGDSNQPQHF
TRBD1 TRBJ2-1 TRBV2 . TGTGCCAGCACCTTGGGGGGGACAGGGAAGGTTGAGCAGTTCTTC CASTLGGTGKVEQFF
TRBD2 TRBJ2-7 TRBV15 once TGTGCCACCAGCAGAGATACACCTAGCGGGAGGTACGAGCAGTACTTC CATSRDTPSGRYEQYF
. TRBJ2-5 TRBV6-1 . TGTGCCACCACTCGGGCTGATCAAGAGACCCAGTACTTC CATTRADQETQYF
TRBD1 TRBJ2-3 TRBV6-4 . TGTGCCAGCAGTGAAGAGGGGGCAGGCACAGATACGCAGTATTTT CASSEEGAGTDTQYF
. TRBJ2-5 TRBV19 . TGTGCCAGTAGTTTCGGCGGGGGCACCCAGTACTTC CASSFGGGTQYF
. TRBJ2-1 TRBV30 . TGTGTCGGGATCTGGACGATTCGATCCTACAATGAGCAGTTCTTC CVGIWTIRSYNEQFF
TRBD1 TRBJ1-1 TRBV19 . TGTGCCAGTGCTGACAGGGCTCCTGAAGCTTTCTTT CASADRAPEAFF
TRBD1 TRBJ1-1 TRBV5-1 . TGCGCTAGCAGCTTTTTTCCGGGACAGGACACTGAAGCTTTCTTT CASSFFPGQDTEAFF
TRBD2 TRBJ2-1 TRBV6-1 . TGTGCCAGCAGGAGGACTAGCGGGAGAGGTAATGAGCAGTTCTTC CASRRTSGRGNEQFF
TRBD2 TRBJ2-2 TRBV2 once TGTGCCAGCAGATCCCCCCCGGATGGCGGGAGGAGGACCGGGGAGCTGTTTTTT CASRSPPDGGRRTGELFF
TRBD1 TRBJ1-4 TRBV11-2 . TGTGCCAGCAGCTTGAGGAGGGACAGGGATGGAGAAAAACTGTTTTTT CASSLRRDRDGEKLFF
TRBD2 TRBJ2-3 TRBV28 . TGTGCCAGCAGTCTCCATAGCGGGAGTAGGGCAGATACGCAGTATTTT CASSLHSGSRADTQYF
TRBD2 TRBJ2-7 TRBV19 once TGTGCCAGTAGTAAGCTAGCGGGTCTGTTTAACGAGCAGTACTTC CASSKLAGLFNEQYF
TRBD1 TRBJ1-5 TRBV18 once TGTGCCAGCTCTCGGGACAGGGCCAGCGACAATCAGCCCCAGCATTTT CASSRDRASDNQPQHF
. TRBJ1-1 TRBV10-3 . TGTGCCATCTCCGGGGGTGACACTGAAGCTTTCTTT CAISGGDTEAFF
TRBD2 TRBJ2-7 TRBV11-2 . TGTGCCAGCAGCAACGGACTAGCTAACGAGCAGTACTTC CASSNGLANEQYF
TRBD1 TRBJ1-4 TRBV7-9 . TGTGCCAGCAGCTTCCAAGGAGGGACAGGGAATGAAAAACTGTTTTTT CASSFQGGTGNEKLFF
. TRBJ2-2 TRBV10-3 . TGTGCCATCAGTGTGAAAGGGACCCAGACCGGGGAGCTGTTTTTT CAISVKGTQTGELFF
TRBD1 TRBJ1-2 TRBV7-8 . TGTGCCAGCAGCTTTGACAGGGTAGGGGGTGGCTACACCTTC CASSFDRVGGGYTF
TRBD1 TRBJ2-7 TRBV30 . TGTGCCTGGAGTGTGTCAGGGGGCTCCTACGAGCAGTACTTC CAWSVSGGSYEQYF
. TRBJ2-7 TRBV28 . TGTGCCAGCAGTTTAAGGCTGGGTAGGGGCTCCTACGAGCAGTACTTC CASSLRLGRGSYEQYF
TRBD1 TRBJ2-3 TRBV19 . TGTGCCAGTAGATTCCGAGACAGGGGGTCGCGGGTGCAGTATTTT CASRFRDRGSRVQYF
TRBD2 TRBJ2-1 TRBV19 . TGTGCCAGTAGTGACAGTTGGCGGGAGGGTAACATCGGGCAGTTCTTC CASSDSWREGNIGQFF
. TRBJ2-1 TRBV19 . TGTGCCAGTAGTAGGGGTAGCGGAGGAAACTACAATGAGCAGTTCTTC CASSRGSGGNYNEQFF
. TRBJ1-1 TRBV6-1 . TGTGCCAGCAGTGAGCCAGGGGCGAACACTGAAGCTTTCTTT CASSEPGANTEAFF
. TRBJ1-1 TRBV18 . TGTGCCAGCTCACCACCTTGGGGGTCGAACACTGAAGCTTTCTTT CASSPPWGSNTEAFF
. TRBJ1-5 TRBV6-5 . TGTGCCAGCAGTTACTCGTTAAACGGAAATCAGCCCCAGCATTTT CASSYSLNGNQPQHF
. TRBJ1-1 TRBV6-4 . TGTGCCAGCAGTTCCCCGGGGGGAGGGGGGAATACCGGGAACACTGAAGCTTTCTTT CASSSPGGGGNTGNTEAFF
TRBD1 TRBJ2-5 TRBV5-1 . TGCGCCAGCAGTTCCGGGACAGGTCAAGAGACCCAGTACTTC CASSSGTGQETQYF
. TRBJ2-7 TRBV7-9 . TGTGCCAGCAGCTTGGGCAGGGAGTCCTACGAGCAGTACTTC CASSLGRESYEQYF
TRBD1 TRBJ2-7 TRBV27 . TGTGCCAGCAGTAAACGGGGACAGGGGGGCGAGCAGTACTTC CASSKRGQGGEQYF
. TRBJ2-3 TRBV7-3 . TGTGCCAGCAGCGTAGGTAGCACAGATACGCAGTATTTT CASSVGSTDTQYF
. TRBJ2-5 TRBV5-4 . TGTGCCAGCAGCTTGGAGGGGGAGAGGGGGACCCAGTACTTC CASSLEGERGTQYF
. TRBJ2-5 TRBV5-4 once TGTGCCAGCAGCTTGGCCGCGGACCTGCAAGAGACCCAGTACTTC CASSLAADLQETQYF
TRBD2 TRBJ2-7 TRBV5-4 . TGTGCCAGCAGCACGCAGACTAGCGGCTCCTACGAGCAGTACTTC CASSTQTSGSYEQYF
. TRBJ2-7 TRBV5-1 . TGCGCCAGCAGCTCACAGGGACTTCTTGCCTACGAGCAGTACTTC CASSSQGLLAYEQYF